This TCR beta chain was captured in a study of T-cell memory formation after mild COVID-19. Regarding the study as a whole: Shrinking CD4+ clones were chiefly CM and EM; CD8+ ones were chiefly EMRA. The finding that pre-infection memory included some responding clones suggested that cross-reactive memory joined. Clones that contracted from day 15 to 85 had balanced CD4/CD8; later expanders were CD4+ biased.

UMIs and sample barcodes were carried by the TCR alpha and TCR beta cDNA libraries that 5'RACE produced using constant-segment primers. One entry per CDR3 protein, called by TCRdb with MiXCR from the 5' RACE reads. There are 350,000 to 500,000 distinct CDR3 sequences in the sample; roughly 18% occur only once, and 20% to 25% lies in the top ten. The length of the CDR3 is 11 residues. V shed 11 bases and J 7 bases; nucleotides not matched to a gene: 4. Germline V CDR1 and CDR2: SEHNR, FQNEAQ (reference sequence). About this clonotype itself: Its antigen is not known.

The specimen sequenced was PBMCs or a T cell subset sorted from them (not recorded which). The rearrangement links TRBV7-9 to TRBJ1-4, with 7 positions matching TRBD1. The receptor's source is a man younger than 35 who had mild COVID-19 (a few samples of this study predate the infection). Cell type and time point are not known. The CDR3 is CAHRQGEKLFF. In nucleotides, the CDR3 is TGTGCCCACAGACAGGGTGAAAAACTGTTTTTT.